Below are 2 T cell receptor beta chains sequenced from a single sample in a study of blood T cell repertoires in COVID-19. Only in-frame clones appear in the TCRdb table, and some are missing; sequencing was by immunoSEQ multiplex PCR. This sample has roughly 150,000 clones; about 80% occur once, and the top ten carry about 20%. The sequencing sample was made of PBMCs or T cells enriched from blood (not recorded which). The receptors derive from a woman between 70 and 85 years old in a cohort exposed to, infected with or recovered from COVID-19 (not recorded which).

The chain has TRBV25-1 and TRBJ2-3, with 7 bases that match TRBD2. Germline CDR1 and CDR2: MGHDK and SYGVNS. This CDR3 comprises 13 residues. The ends lost 5 bases at V and 3 bases at J; junction bases unmatched: 2. As DNA, the CDR3 is TGTGCCAGCAGTCGCGGGGGTACAGATACGCAGTATTTT. This translates into CASSRGGTDTQYF.

The chain has TRBV18 and TRBJ2-1, with TRBD1 as a possible D gene (6 bases). The germline V gene has CDR1 KGHSH and CDR2 LQKENI. CDR3 length equals 14 residues. V was shortened by 4 bases and J by 7 bases, with 14 bases between the two germline ends. CDR3 region: CASSHNQGLNEQFF. DNA for the CDR3: TGTGCCAGCTCACACAATCAGGGGCTTAATGAGCAGTTCTTC.